The 27 T cell receptor beta chains below come from one sample, sequenced in a study of T cells in Graves' hyperthyroidism and ophthalmopathy. RNA transcripts were the template for amplifying TCR beta CDR3 regions. The HTBI primer set was used in a first-round RT-PCR of the TCR CDR3. TCRdb re-called the multiplex PCR reads through MiXCR, storing one row per CDR3 protein. This repertoire shows some 760,000 distinct CDR3 sequences, approximately 15% found once; its top ten account for about a tenth. Sequencing was carried out using blood. The receptors stem from a woman younger than 30 with Graves' hyperthyroidism.

This clonotype was counted a few times. The chain links TRBV5-6 to TRBJ1-6; D is undetermined. The CDR3 length is 14 residues. The germline V gene has CDR1 SGHDT and CDR2 YYEEEE. The V gene lost 1 base and the J gene lost 6 bases, with 8 bases spanning the gap. The CDR3 region is CASSLFRTNSPLHF. CDR3 DNA sequence: TGTGCCAGCAGCTTGTTCCGGACTAATTCACCCCTCCACTTT.

This clonotype showed up many times. A much larger clonotype is one base distant, so this may be a read error. CDR3 region: CASRQETQYF. In nucleotides, the CDR3 is TGTGCCAGCAGACAAGAGACCCAGTACTTC. J is TRBJ2-5 and V is TRBV28, with D unclear. Trimming took off 6 bases at V and 2 bases at J, with 1 base between the two ends. CDR3 size: 10 residues. The germline gives CDR1 MDHEN, CDR2 SYDVKM.

For this clonotype: This sequence may be a read error, since a much larger clone differs from it by one base. The rearrangement joins TRBV12-3 or TRBV12-4 to TRBJ2-3; 8 bases map to TRBD1. Trimming took 8 bases from V and 3 from J; bases not matched to a gene: 10. The CDR3 loop spans 15 amino acids. CDR3 protein: CASGPSGGRTDTQYF. In DNA form, the CDR3 reads TGTGCCAGCGGCCCCTCAGGGGGCAGAACAGATACGCAGTATTTT.

The rearrangement links TRBV7-9 to TRBJ2-1, with D perhaps given as TRBD1 or TRBD2 (5 bases each). The germline V and J ends were trimmed by 5 bases and 6 bases, with 14 bases remaining between them. CDR3 length equals 14 residues. Germline values: CDR1 SEHNR, CDR2 FQNEAQ (reference sequence). The CDR3 sequence is CASSRVGASNEQFF. The CDR3 DNA is TGTGCCAGCAGCAGGGTCGGGGCTAGCAATGAGCAGTTCTTC.

In its sample, this clonotype was seen a few times. This chain links TRBV30 with TRBJ2-5; 7 nucleotides agree with TRBD2. Looked up from germline, CDR1 is GTSNPN and CDR2 is SVGIG (reference sequence). This CDR3 region has 14 residues. Trimming at V came to 1 base and at J to 5 bases, leaving 7 bases not matched to a gene. For the CDR3, the DNA is TGTGCCTGGAGTGATGCGGGAGTTTTCGAGACCCAGTACTTC. Translating it yields CAWSDAGVFETQYF.

This clonotype was counted only a few times. The chain combines TRBV18 with TRBJ2-1; D is unresolved. V dropped 0 bases and J dropped 8 bases, with 11 bases sitting between them. Germline CDR1 KGHSH, CDR2 LQKENI. CDR3 length: 14 residues. CDR3 protein: CASSPPVLWDEQFF. DNA of the CDR3: TGTGCCAGCTCACCACCGGTGTTGTGGGATGAGCAGTTCTTC.

This clonotype showed up just a few times. The V and J genes are TRBV12-3 or TRBV12-4 and TRBJ2-5, with TRBD1 matching 8 bases. V shed 5 bases, J shed 10 bases, and the junction held 6 bases outside the gene matches. This CDR3 spans 12 amino acids. Here the CDR3 reads CASSPDRALQYF. The CDR3 DNA reads as TGTGCCAGCAGTCCGGACAGGGCTCTCCAGTACTTC.

This clonotype was found many times. This chain joins TRBV6-5 and TRBJ1-6; tentatively, D is TRBD1 (6 bases). The V gene's germline CDR1 is MNHEY and CDR2 SVGAGI. Trimming shortened V by 0 bases and J by 1 base, and 7 bases separated the two germline ends. The CDR3 contains 16 residues. Here the CDR3 reads CASSYSGQSYNSPLHF. CDR3 nucleotide sequence: TGTGCCAGCAGTTACTCAGGACAGTCCTATAATTCACCCCTCCACTTT.

This clonotype was detected many times. This chain joins TRBV30 and TRBJ2-7; D is possibly TRBD1 (6 bases). Germline V gene lookup returns CDR1 GTSNPN and CDR2 SVGIG (reference sequence). Trimming left V 5 bases short and J 5 bases short, with 16 bases between. This CDR3 is 13 amino acids long. The CDR3 protein is CAWDRTEFNEQYF. CDR3 bases: TGTGCCTGGGACAGGACAGAATTTAACGAGCAGTACTTC.

Note on this clonotype: Relative to the germline gene, one junction end is altered; a read error may explain this. V usage is TRBV12-3 or TRBV12-4 and J usage is TRBJ1-5; no clear D gene. This CDR3 is built from 15 residues. CDR3 in DNA: TGTGCCAGCAGCCGAGGTGGGGTTGGCAATCAGCCCCAGCGTTTT. Its translation: CASSRGGVGNQPQRF.

V and J are TRBV28 and TRBJ1-6; 9 bases are shared with TRBD1. Germline trimming cut 5 bases from V and 8 bases from J; bases unmatched to any gene: 7. Germline values: CDR1 MDHEN, CDR2 SYDVKM. This CDR3 is built from 15 residues. The CDR3 reads CASSPRDREYSPLHF. CDR3 bases: TGTGCCAGCAGTCCCCGGGACAGGGAGTATTCACCCCTCCACTTT.

This clonotype was counted many times. CDR3 bases: TGTGCCAGCTGCCCTTGGACAGGGGGATACACCGGGGAGCTGTTTTTT. This gives the protein CASCPWTGGYTGELFF. The chain uses TRBV11-1 and TRBJ2-2, with TRBD1 identical over 10 bases. The CDR3 has 16 residues. Germline lookup yields CDR1 SGHAT and CDR2 FQDESV (reference sequence). After removal of 8 bases from V and 3 bases from J, the junction contained 9 bases not matched to a gene.

The chain is built from TRBV5-5 and TRBJ2-5; 14 positions agree with TRBD2. The J segment lost 5 bases and the V segment lost 4 bases, leaving 10 bases of the junction unmatched. CDR1 SGHKS and CDR2 YYEKEE come from the germline V gene (reference sequence). This CDR3 contains 17 residues. The CDR3 protein is CASSRPGLAGEGETQYF. CDR3 DNA: TGTGCCAGCAGCCGTCCGGGACTAGCGGGAGAAGGGGAGACCCAGTACTTC.

This clonotype was seen a handful of times. The V call is TRBV12-5, the J call TRBJ1-5, with D perhaps matching TRBD1 (5 bases). Trimming removed 4 bases at V and 3 bases at J, with 25 bases between. This CDR3 spans 19 amino acids. The germline gives CDR1 LGHNT, CDR2 FRNRAP. CDR3 DNA: TGTGCTAGTGGTTCCCCCCTCAAGACGACAGACAATCCCAATCAGCCCCAGCATTTT. It yields the protein CASGSPLKTTDNPNQPQHF.

This clonotype has only a few counts. The chain couples TRBV24-1 to TRBJ1-1, with D possibly TRBD1 on 5 matching bases. Trimming removed 3 bases from V and 4 bases from J, with 11 bases in between. The CDR3 length is 14 residues. The germline V gene has CDR1 KGHDR and CDR2 SFDVKD. The CDR3 sequence: CATSDGEGVTEAFF. CDR3 bases: TGTGCCACCAGTGATGGAGAAGGGGTCACTGAAGCTTTCTTT.

This clonotype came up many times. This chain joins TRBV6-1 and TRBJ1-1, with a possible D match to TRBD1 (6 bases). Germline CDR1 is MNHNS and CDR2 is SASEGT. Trimming stripped 5 bases from V and 5 bases from J, with 12 bases between. The CDR3 totals 13 residues. CDR3 loop: CASSWGQGTEAFF. CDR3 bases: TGTGCCAGCAGTTGGGGCCAGGGGACTGAAGCTTTCTTT.

This clonotype was found a few times. V and J are TRBV19 and TRBJ2-2, with a tentative D call TRBD2 (5 bases). The CDR3 consists of 15 residues. Germline loops: CDR1 LNHDA, CDR2 SQIVND (reference sequence). CDR3 amino acids: CASQKGAAGTGELFF. CDR3 in DNA: TGTGCTTCACAGAAGGGAGCGGCGGGCACCGGGGAGCTGTTTTTT.

This clonotype has ten or more counts. The chain recombines TRBV27 with TRBJ2-7; TRBD2 matches 7 bases. V lost 9 bases and J lost 0; bases outside the gene matches: 8. The CDR3 covers 14 residues. CDR1 and CDR2 from the germline V gene are MNHEY and SMNVEV (reference sequence). Here the CDR3 DNA reads TGTGCCAGTCGTACGGGAGGAGGCTCCTACGAGCAGTACTTC. Protein product: CASRTGGGSYEQYF.

V and J are TRBV9 and TRBJ1-1; no clear D gene. V lost 0 bases, J lost 3 bases, and 6 bases lay in between. CDR3 length equals 13 residues. Germline values: CDR1 SGDLS, CDR2 YYNGEE. In nucleotides, the CDR3 is TGTGCCAGCAGCGTAGCTCCGGACACTGAAGCTTTCTTT. It yields the protein CASSVAPDTEAFF.

This clonotype was recorded many times. The genes are TRBV2 and TRBJ1-2; 12 positions match TRBD1. Per the germline V gene, CDR1 is SNHLY and CDR2 is FYNNEI. V lost 3 bases to trimming and J lost 8 bases; unmatched junction nucleotides: 7. This CDR3 contains 15 residues. The CDR3 bases are TGTGCCAGCAGTGACGGGACAGGGGGCTTTGAGGGCTACACCTTC. Translated, it gives CASSDGTGGFEGYTF.

This clonotype showed up many times. The chain combines TRBV7-8 with TRBJ1-6; D may be TRBD1 (5 bases). From germline, CDR1 is SGHVS and CDR2 FQNEAQ. This CDR3 has 16 residues. Between the trimmed V and J ends, which lost 1 base and 10 bases, there was a span of 17 bases. The DNA of the CDR3 is TGTGCCAGCAGCTTAGTGGCCACGGGGGATATGTCACCCCTCCACTTT. Its protein product is CASSLVATGDMSPLHF.

V is TRBV18 and J is TRBJ2-1; tentatively, D is TRBD1 (6 bases). The germline V gene has CDR1 KGHSH and CDR2 LQKENI. The CDR3 has 17 amino acids. The V gene lost 0 bases and the J gene lost 5 bases, with 17 bases spanning the gap. The CDR3 region is CASSPPGTGQGNNEQFF. The CDR3 DNA reads as TGTGCCAGCTCACCACCGGGAACCGGTCAGGGGAACAATGAGCAGTTCTTC.

This clonotype has at least ten counts. The J gene is TRBJ2-1, the V gene TRBV20-1, with TRBD2 matching 10 bases. The length of the CDR3 is 16 residues. Germline V gene sequence: CDR1 DFQATT, CDR2 SNEGSKA (reference sequence). The V and J ends lost 7 bases and 4 bases, in that order; junction bases with no gene match: 13. Written as DNA, the CDR3 is TGCAGTGTTAAGAGGTCGAGCGGGAGGGGATACAATGAGCAGTTCTTC. Translated: CSVKRSSGRGYNEQFF.

This clonotype showed up just a few times. The chain joins TRBV19 to TRBJ2-1, with D possibly matching TRBD2 (5 bases). V was trimmed by 7 bases and J by 0 bases, leaving 16 bases between them. The CDR3 loop spans 16 amino acids. Germline CDR1 LNHDA, CDR2 SQIVND (reference sequence). CDR3 DNA sequence: TGTGCCAGTACCCAAAGAGGGCAGAGCTCCTACAATGAGCAGTTCTTC. Its translation is CASTQRGQSSYNEQFF.

The V gene is TRBV5-1, the J gene TRBJ2-7; D is unclear. Germline lookup yields CDR1 SGHRS and CDR2 YFSETQ. V dropped 2 bases and J dropped 3 bases, with 12 bases sitting between them. The CDR3 runs 14 residues. For the CDR3, the DNA is TGCGCCAGCAGCTTCTCCAGCTTTGACTACGAGCAGTACTTC. It specifies CASSFSSFDYEQYF.

This clonotype was recorded a few times. The chain is built from TRBV5-1 and TRBJ1-1; D may be TRBD1 (5 bases). Per germline, CDR1 SGHRS and CDR2 YFSETQ. This CDR3 spans 15 amino acids. V was cut by 1 base and J by 0 bases, with 10 bases left in between. The CDR3 sequence: CASSLSQGMNTEAFF. DNA of the CDR3: TGCGCCAGCAGCTTGTCTCAGGGAATGAACACTGAAGCTTTCTTT.

This clonotype has a handful of counts. This rearrangement joins TRBV12-3 or TRBV12-4 to TRBJ2-4; possibly TRBD2 for D (6 bases). There are 15 residues in the CDR3. Trimming shortened V by 0 bases and J by 9 bases, and 15 bases separated the two germline ends. CDR3 amino acids: CASSLALSGVGIQYF. The CDR3 bases are TGTGCCAGCAGTTTAGCGCTTTCGGGAGTGGGCATTCAGTACTTC.